A selection of T cell receptor beta chains follows, all from one sample in a study of beta chain features in type 1 diabetes. Only in-frame clones appear in the TCRdb table, and some are missing; sequencing was by immunoSEQ multiplex PCR. The sample holds under 200,000 clones, roughly 9.1% seen once. Sequenced: central memory CD4+ T cells from blood. Receptors were obtained from a woman between 18 and 30 years old in good health. Both conserved end residues are part of each CDR3. The order of the fields is J gene, clone size, V gene, D gene, CDR3 protein, CDR3 DNA. D genes are given only for firm matches. For some rows the clone size is stated as once, few or many, or as a class when expanded; others skip it.

TRBJ1-2 many TRBV9 TRBD1 CASSPVGTGGNYGYTF TGTGCCAGCAGCCCAGTGGGGACAGGGGGCAACTATGGCTACACCTTC
TRBJ1-2 few TRBV7-9 TRBD1 CASSLVRTGGGYTF TGTGCCAGCAGCTTAGTCAGGACAGGGGGCGGCTACACCTTC
TRBJ1-3 NA TRBV30 NA CAWSTDSFSGNTIYF TGTGCCTGGAGTACAGACAGTTTCTCTGGAAACACCATATATTTT
TRBJ1-2 few TRBV6-5 TRBD1 CASSYSGTVNYGYTF TGTGCCAGCAGTTACTCCGGGACAGTCAACTATGGCTACACCTTC
TRBJ2-5 few TRBV27 NA CASRQTYQETQYF TGTGCCAGCCGACAGACGTACCAAGAGACCCAGTACTTC
TRBJ2-1 NA TRBV9 TRBD2 CASSVASGGRGEQFF TGTGCCAGCAGCGTAGCTAGCGGGGGGCGAGGTGAGCAGTTCTTC
TRBJ1-4 few TRBV30 TRBD1 CASLGQGGFEKLFF TGTGCCTCACTAGGACAGGGCGGTTTTGAAAAACTGTTTTTT
TRBJ2-2 few TRBV5-1 TRBD1 CASSSGQPTTGELFF TGCGCCAGCAGCTCGGGACAGCCGACAACCGGGGAGCTGTTTTTT
TRBJ1-5 few TRBV4-3 TRBD1 CASSQVLAGGGQPQHF TGCGCCAGCAGCCAAGTGTTGGCAGGGGGCGGTCAGCCCCAGCATTTT
TRBJ1-2 few TRBV18 TRBD1 CASSQGQEGYTF TGTGCCAGCTCACAAGGACAGGAAGGCTACACCTTC
TRBJ2-7 NA TRBV5-1 NA CASSRGLSYEQYF TGCGCCAGCAGCCGAGGGTTGTCATACGAGCAGTACTTC
TRBJ1-4 few TRBV5-4 TRBD1 CASSTGGTTNEKLFF TGTGCCAGCAGCACAGGGGGAACAACTAATGAAAAACTGTTTTTT
TRBJ1-2 NA TRBV4-2 NA CASREAGSHGYTF TGTGCCAGCAGGGAAGCGGGGTCGCACGGCTACACCTTC
TRBJ2-3 many TRBV4-3 NA CASSQERRGDTQYF TGCGCCAGCAGCCAAGAGAGGAGAGGAGATACGCAGTATTTT
TRBJ1-2 few TRBV30 NA CAAERYGYTF TGTGCGGCTGAGCGCTATGGCTACACCTTC
TRBJ2-1 NA TRBV11-2 TRBD2 CASSIASGGAWNEQFF TGTGCCAGCAGCATTGCTAGCGGGGGGGCCTGGAATGAGCAGTTCTTC
TRBJ1-1 few TRBV18 NA CATRGGANTEAFF TGTGCCACCCGAGGGGGGGCGAACACTGAAGCTTTCTTT
TRBJ1-5 NA TRBV30 TRBD1 CAWSSAGGDQPQHF TGTGCCTGGAGTTCGGCAGGGGGTGATCAGCCCCAGCATTTT
TRBJ1-1 few TRBV29-1 NA CSVDKGQNTEAFF TGCAGCGTTGATAAAGGACAGAACACTGAAGCTTTCTTT
TRBJ2-4 NA TRBV7-2 NA CASSAAENIQYF TGTGCCAGCAGCGCCGCGGAAAACATTCAGTACTTC
TRBJ2-1 NA TRBV7-9 TRBD1 CASSRWTGRSSERDEQFF TGTGCCAGCAGCCGATGGACAGGGAGATCCTCCGAGCGCGATGAGCAGTTCTTC
TRBJ1-2 NA TRBV5-4 TRBD1 CASSPKSGTALRSYTF TGTGCCAGCAGCCCCAAATCCGGGACAGCACTTCGAAGCTACACCTTC
TRBJ2-4 NA TRBV11-2 NA CASSRAVGENIQYF TGCGCCAGCAGCCGTGCCGTTGGGGAGAACATTCAGTACTTC
TRBJ1-2 few TRBV7-2 NA CASSLGGQGYGYTF TGTGCCAGCAGCTTAGGGGGCCAGGGCTATGGCTACACCTTC
TRBJ2-3 many TRBV7-9 NA CASSTTGTDTQYF TGTGCCAGCAGTACAACAGGGACAGATACGCAGTATTTT
TRBJ1-2 NA TRBV4-3 NA CASSHVGSGVGYGYTF TGCGCCAGCAGCCACGTCGGAAGCGGAGTCGGCTATGGCTACACCTTC
TRBJ1-1 NA TRBV5-1 NA CASSLGAGNTEAFF TGCGCCAGCAGCTTGGGAGCCGGGAACACTGAAGCTTTCTTT
TRBJ2-2 few TRBV10-3 NA CAIKGSGGELFF TGTGCCATCAAGGGAAGCGGCGGGGAGCTGTTTTTT
TRBJ2-1 few TRBV7-3 NA CASSVGGGGPSYNEQFF TGTGCCAGCAGCGTAGGGGGCGGGGGGCCCTCCTACAATGAGCAGTTCTTC
TRBJ1-1 few TRBV6-5 NA CASSSPGGANTEAFF TGTGCCAGCAGTTCACCCGGGGGGGCGAACACTGAAGCTTTCTTT